This is a list of T cell receptor beta chains from one sample in a study of Ad26.COV2.S vaccination and SARS-CoV-2 variants. TCRdb's table, derived via immunoSEQ multiplex PCR, lists solely in-frame clones and lacks some. The top ten clones hold 9.5% to 15% of a sample with some 480,000 clones, around 88% of them seen once. The sample consisted of peripheral blood, taken in a trial of Ad26.COV2.S vaccine versus placebo. Every receptor here comes from a person aged 18-65 years who received the Ad26.COV2.S COVID-19 vaccine or a placebo. CDR3s include the opening cysteine and the closing phenylalanine or tryptophan. The D gene is left open where the match is weak. Not every row has a clone size; where given, it reads once, few, many or a size class.

TRBD2	TRBV2	TRBJ2-2	few	CASGLAGNTGELFF	TGTGCCAGTGGACTAGCGGGAAACACCGGGGAGCTGTTTTTT
NA	TRBV3-1/TRBV3-2	TRBJ1-5	NA	CASSQDPQGQGSQPQHF	TGTGCCAGCAGCCAAGATCCACAAGGGCAGGGCAGTCAGCCCCAGCATTTT
NA	TRBV19	TRBJ1-1	NA	CASSLGRVAFF	TGTGCCAGTAGTCTGGGGAGAGTAGCTTTCTTT
NA	TRBV14	TRBJ1-2	once	CASSQQMASNYGYTF	TGTGCCAGCAGCCAACAGATGGCGTCAAACTATGGCTACACCTTC
TRBD2	TRBV6-2/TRBV6-3	TRBJ2-3	NA	CASSLGAGAQYF	TGTGCCAGCAGCCTGGGCGCGGGGGCGCAGTATTTT
TRBD1	TRBV5-1	TRBJ1-3	NA	CASSLDRAFSGNTIYF	TGCGCCAGCAGCCTGGACAGGGCCTTCTCTGGAAACACCATATATTTT
NA	TRBV27	TRBJ2-7	NA	CASSLSSSPRFYEQYF	TGTGCCAGCAGTTTATCTTCCTCGCCCCGGTTCTACGAGCAGTACTTC
NA	TRBV19	TRBJ1-2	NA	CASRQAGSNYGYTF	TGTGCCAGTAGACAAGCGGGTTCGAACTATGGCTACACCTTC
NA	TRBV27	TRBJ1-6	NA	CASSLEGWNSPLHF	TGTGCCAGCAGTTTAGAGGGGTGGAATTCACCCCTCCACTTT
NA	TRBV28	TRBJ1-2	NA	CASKEGGLYGYTF	TGTGCCAGCAAGGAGGGGGGTCTCTATGGCTACACCTTC
NA	TRBV28	TRBJ2-2	NA	CASSLHQAQNTGELFF	TGTGCCAGCAGTTTACACCAGGCTCAGAACACCGGGGAGCTGTTTTTT
NA	TRBV5-1	TRBJ2-7	NA	CASSPIAERLAYEQYF	TGCGCCAGCAGCCCCATAGCCGAGAGACTGGCCTACGAGCAGTACTTC
NA	TRBV28	TRBJ1-2	NA	CASTPGSDYGYTF	TGTGCCAGCACCCCGGGCAGCGATTATGGCTACACCTTC
NA	TRBV25-1	TRBJ1-1	once	CASTRGKKTEAFF	TGTGCCAGCACCCGCGGGAAGAAGACTGAAGCTTTCTTT
NA	TRBV7-2	TRBJ1-3	NA	CASSLASGSGNTIYF	TGTGCCAGCAGCTTAGCGTCGGGCTCTGGAAACACCATATATTTT
NA	TRBV7-9	TRBJ1-1	NA	CASSLAGDVTEAFF	TGTGCCAGCAGCTTAGCAGGGGATGTCACTGAAGCTTTCTTT
NA	TRBV7-2	TRBJ2-7	NA	CASSFGGSSYEQYF	TGTGCCAGCAGCTTTGGGGGGAGCTCCTACGAGCAGTACTTC
NA	TRBV7-6	TRBJ2-1	NA	CASSSDSSSYNEQFF	TGTGCCAGCAGCTCGGACTCTAGCTCCTACAATGAGCAGTTCTTC
NA	TRBV28	TRBJ2-1	NA	CASGRPPEGNEQFF	TGTGCCAGTGGCCGGCCCCCTGAGGGGAATGAGCAGTTCTTC
NA	TRBV27	TRBJ2-7	NA	CASSLLQTYEQYF	TGTGCCAGCAGTTTATTACAGACCTACGAGCAGTACTTC
NA	TRBV28	TRBJ2-7	NA	CASSSYGRDYEQYF	TGTGCCAGCAGTTCTTACGGACGGGACTACGAGCAGTACTTC
NA	TRBV19	TRBJ2-7	few	CASNQRGTTYEQYF	TGTGCCAGTAATCAAAGGGGAACCACCTACGAGCAGTACTTC
TRBD1	TRBV5-1	TRBJ2-7	NA	CASMGQDLYEQYF	TGCGCCAGCATGGGACAGGACCTCTACGAGCAGTACTTC
NA	TRBV3-1/TRBV3-2	TRBJ2-3	NA	CASSQIRGADTQYF	TGTGCCAGCAGCCAAATCAGGGGGGCAGATACGCAGTATTTT
NA	TRBV19	TRBJ2-7	once	CASSIAVAGQTYEQYF	TGTGCCAGTAGTATAGCGGTGGCGGGACAGACCTACGAGCAGTACTTC
NA	TRBV4-3	TRBJ1-2	few	CASSLDLTNYGYTF	TGCGCCAGCAGCCTCGACCTGACTAACTATGGCTACACCTTC
NA	TRBV13	TRBJ2-7	once	CASSPTVPYEQYF	TGTGCCAGCAGCCCGACAGTCCCCTACGAGCAGTACTTC
TRBD2	TRBV2	TRBJ2-1	NA	CASSEARGRANEQFF	TGTGCCAGCAGTGAAGCGCGCGGGAGGGCCAATGAGCAGTTCTTC
TRBD2	TRBV2	TRBJ2-7	few	CASKFASGNEQYF	TGTGCCAGCAAGTTCGCTAGCGGAAACGAGCAGTACTTC
NA	TRBV11-1	TRBJ2-7	few	CASSTGYEQYF	TGTGCCAGCAGTACAGGGTACGAGCAGTACTTC
NA	TRBV7-9	TRBJ1-2	NA	CASTLLGAGSPNYGYTF	TGTGCCAGCACCCTTCTGGGGGCAGGGTCCCCTAACTATGGCTACACCTTC
TRBD2	TRBV7-9	TRBJ2-3	NA	CASSPGLAGKPSTDTQYF	TGTGCCAGCAGCCCAGGACTAGCGGGCAAGCCTAGCACAGATACGCAGTATTTT
TRBD2	TRBV9	TRBJ2-3	NA	CASSGSGTPQWDTQYF	TGTGCCAGCAGCGGGAGCGGGACTCCGCAGTGGGATACGCAGTATTTT
NA	TRBV6-5	TRBJ1-1	NA	CASSVKKNTEAFF	TGTGCCAGCAGCGTTAAGAAGAACACTGAAGCTTTCTTT
NA	TRBV6-6	TRBJ1-2	NA	CASKGVDYGYTF	TGTGCCAGCAAGGGGGTCGACTATGGCTACACCTTC
TRBD2	TRBV5-8	TRBJ2-2	NA	CASSSPGTSGSPGELFF	TGTGCCAGCAGCTCCCCGGGGACTAGCGGGAGCCCCGGGGAGCTGTTTTTT
NA	TRBV30	TRBJ2-1	NA	CAWMSANYNEQFF	TGTGCCTGGATGTCAGCTAACTACAATGAGCAGTTCTTC
NA	TRBV9	TRBJ2-3	once	CASSSDGMGVDTQYF	TGTGCCAGCAGTTCGGACGGGATGGGAGTGGATACGCAGTATTTT
TRBD2	TRBV7-6	TRBJ2-7	NA	CASSPRGGSLVYEQYF	TGTGCCAGCAGCCCGCGGGGCGGGAGCTTGGTCTACGAGCAGTACTTC
NA	TRBV30	TRBJ2-1	NA	CASPRGGYNEQFF	TGTGCCTCGCCGAGGGGGGGGTACAATGAGCAGTTCTTC
NA	TRBV9	TRBJ1-2	NA	CASSVGGRGSYGYTF	TGTGCCAGCAGCGTAGGTGGCAGGGGAAGCTATGGCTACACCTTC
NA	TRBV4-3	TRBJ2-7	NA	CASSQESNIGGGEQYF	TGCGCCAGCAGCCAAGAATCTAATATAGGGGGGGGCGAGCAGTACTTC
NA	TRBV7-3	TRBJ2-3	NA	CASSPSLDTDTQYF	TGTGCCAGCAGCCCCTCCCTGGACACAGATACGCAGTATTTT
TRBD1	TRBV9	TRBJ2-1	NA	CASSPHKGTDYNEQFF	TGTGCCAGCAGCCCCCACAAAGGGACAGATTACAATGAGCAGTTCTTC
TRBD1	TRBV11-2	TRBJ2-5	NA	CASSTEGAYQETQYF	TGTGCCAGCAGTACCGAGGGGGCCTACCAAGAGACCCAGTACTTC
TRBD2	TRBV6-6	TRBJ2-1	NA	CASSHSVAGVTEQFF	TGTGCCAGCAGTCACAGTGTGGCGGGAGTTACCGAGCAGTTCTTC
NA	TRBV5-1	TRBJ2-3	NA	CASGRGAFPDTQYF	TGCGCCAGCGGACGCGGGGCCTTCCCAGATACGCAGTATTTT
TRBD2	TRBV4-3	TRBJ2-5	NA	CASSQVTSAAGGVQETQYF	TGCGCCAGCAGCCAGGTCACCTCAGCGGCGGGGGGGGTCCAAGAGACCCAGTACTTC
NA	TRBV7-2	TRBJ2-7	NA	CASSFALSYEQYF	TGTGCCAGCAGCTTCGCTCTTTCCTACGAGCAGTACTTC
TRBD2	TRBV3-1/TRBV3-2	TRBJ2-1	NA	CASSQGGGAGASEQFF	TGTGCCAGCAGCCAAGGAGGTGGAGCGGGAGCTAGTGAGCAGTTCTTC
TRBD2	TRBV3-1/TRBV3-2	TRBJ2-2	NA	CASTYQGTSGASANTGELFF	TGTGCCAGCACCTATCAGGGGACTAGCGGGGCCAGCGCGAACACCGGGGAGCTGTTTTTT
TRBD2	TRBV7-8	TRBJ2-1	NA	CASSQTSGLYNEQFF	TGTGCCAGCAGCCAGACTAGCGGGCTCTACAATGAGCAGTTCTTC
TRBD1	TRBV7-6	TRBJ2-7	NA	CASSLLAPRDRVSYEQYF	TGTGCCAGCAGCTTATTGGCGCCGCGGGACAGGGTATCCTACGAGCAGTACTTC
NA	TRBV7-8	TRBJ2-1	NA	CASSRGEEQFF	TGTGCCAGCAGCCGAGGAGAAGAGCAGTTCTTC